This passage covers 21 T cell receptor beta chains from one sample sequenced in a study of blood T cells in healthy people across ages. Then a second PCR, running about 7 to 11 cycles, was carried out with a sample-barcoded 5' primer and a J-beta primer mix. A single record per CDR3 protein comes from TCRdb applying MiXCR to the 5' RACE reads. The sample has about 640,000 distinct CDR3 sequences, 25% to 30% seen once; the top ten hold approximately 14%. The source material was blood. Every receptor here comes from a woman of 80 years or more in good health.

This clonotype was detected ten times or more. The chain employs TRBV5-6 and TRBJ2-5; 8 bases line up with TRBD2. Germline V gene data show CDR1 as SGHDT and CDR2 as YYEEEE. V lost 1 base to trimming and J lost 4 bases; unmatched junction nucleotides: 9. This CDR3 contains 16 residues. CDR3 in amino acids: CASSLQIGSGGETQYF. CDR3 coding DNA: TGTGCCAGCAGCTTGCAAATCGGCAGCGGGGGAGAGACCCAGTACTTC.

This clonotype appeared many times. The CDR3 loop reads CSARVRGYEQYF. The CDR3 DNA is TGCAGTGCTAGAGTAAGGGGTTACGAGCAGTACTTC. The chain links TRBV20-1 to TRBJ2-7; tentative D call: TRBD1 (5 bases). The CDR3 runs to 12 residues. CDR1 DFQATT and CDR2 SNEGSKA come from the germline V gene (reference sequence). Trimming took off 1 base at V and 4 bases at J, with 8 bases between the two ends.

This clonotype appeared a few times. CDR3 in DNA: TGCGCCAGCAGCTTGGCGGGGGTTACTAACTATGGCTACACCTTC. Protein: CASSLAGVTNYGYTF. V and J are TRBV5-1 and TRBJ1-2, with D maybe TRBD1 (5 bases). CDR3 size: 15 residues. With 0 bases removed from V and 0 bases from J, the gap between germline ends came to 9 bases. Germline V gene lookup returns CDR1 SGHRS and CDR2 YFSETQ.

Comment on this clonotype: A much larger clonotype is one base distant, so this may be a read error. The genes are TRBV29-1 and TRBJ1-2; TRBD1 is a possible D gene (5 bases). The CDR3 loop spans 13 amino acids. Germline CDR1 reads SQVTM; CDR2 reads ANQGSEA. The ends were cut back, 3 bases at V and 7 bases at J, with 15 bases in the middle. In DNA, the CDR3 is TGCAGCGTTGAGTTTCGGACATGTGGTGGCTACACCTTC. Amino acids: CSVEFRTCGGYTF.

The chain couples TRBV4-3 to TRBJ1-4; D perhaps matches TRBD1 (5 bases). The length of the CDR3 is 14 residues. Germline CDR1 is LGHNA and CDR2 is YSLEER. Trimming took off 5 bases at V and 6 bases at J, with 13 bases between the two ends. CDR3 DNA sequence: TGCGCCAGCAGCTACGGGACGGGGGATGAAAAACTGTTTTTT. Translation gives CASSYGTGDEKLFF.

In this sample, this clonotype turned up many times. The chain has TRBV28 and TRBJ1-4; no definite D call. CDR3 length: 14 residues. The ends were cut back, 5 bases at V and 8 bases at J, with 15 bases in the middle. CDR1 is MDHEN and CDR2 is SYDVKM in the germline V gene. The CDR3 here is CASSLSEYGEKLFF. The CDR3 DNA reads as TGTGCCAGCAGTCTCAGTGAATACGGGGAAAAACTGTTTTTT.

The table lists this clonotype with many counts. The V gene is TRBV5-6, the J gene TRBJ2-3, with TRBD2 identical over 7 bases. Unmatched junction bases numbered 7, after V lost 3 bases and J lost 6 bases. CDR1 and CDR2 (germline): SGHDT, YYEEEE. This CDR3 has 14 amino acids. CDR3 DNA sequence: TGTGCCAGCAGCTCCTACGGGAGGATCGATACGCAGTATTTT. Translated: CASSSYGRIDTQYF.

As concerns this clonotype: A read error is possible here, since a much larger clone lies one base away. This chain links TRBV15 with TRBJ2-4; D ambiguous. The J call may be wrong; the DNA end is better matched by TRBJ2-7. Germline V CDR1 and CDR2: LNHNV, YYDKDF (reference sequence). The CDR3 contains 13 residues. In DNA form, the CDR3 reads TGTGCCACCGCAAGGACGTTCTCCTACGAGCAGTACTTC. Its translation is CATARTFSYEQYF.

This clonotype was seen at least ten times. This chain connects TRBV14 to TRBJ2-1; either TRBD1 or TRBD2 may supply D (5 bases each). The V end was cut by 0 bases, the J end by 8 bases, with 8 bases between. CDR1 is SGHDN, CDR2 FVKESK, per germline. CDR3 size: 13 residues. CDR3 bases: TGTGCCAGCAGCCAAGAGAGGGGTGATGAGCAGTTCTTC. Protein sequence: CASSQERGDEQFF.

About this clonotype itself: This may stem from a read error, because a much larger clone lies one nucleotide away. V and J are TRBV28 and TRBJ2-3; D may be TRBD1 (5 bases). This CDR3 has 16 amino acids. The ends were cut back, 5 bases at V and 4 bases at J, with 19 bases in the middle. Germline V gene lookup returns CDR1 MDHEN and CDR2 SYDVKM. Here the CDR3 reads CASSTPERGSSDTQYF. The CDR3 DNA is TGTGCCAGCAGTACCCCGGAAAGGGGCAGTTCAGATACGCAGTATTTT. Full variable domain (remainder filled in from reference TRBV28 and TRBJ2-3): DVKVTQSSRYLVKRTGEKVFLECVQDMDHENMFWYRQDPGLGLRLIYFSYDVKMKEKGDIPEGYSVSREKKERFSLILESASTNQTSMYLCASSTPERGSSDTQYFGPGTRLTVL.

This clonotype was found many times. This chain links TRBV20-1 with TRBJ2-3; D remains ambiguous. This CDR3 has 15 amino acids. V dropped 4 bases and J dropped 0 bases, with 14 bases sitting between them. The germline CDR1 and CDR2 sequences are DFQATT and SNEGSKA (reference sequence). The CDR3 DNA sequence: TGCAGTGCTATCGGTGGGCCAGCAAGCACAGATACGCAGTATTTT. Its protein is CSAIGGPASTDTQYF.

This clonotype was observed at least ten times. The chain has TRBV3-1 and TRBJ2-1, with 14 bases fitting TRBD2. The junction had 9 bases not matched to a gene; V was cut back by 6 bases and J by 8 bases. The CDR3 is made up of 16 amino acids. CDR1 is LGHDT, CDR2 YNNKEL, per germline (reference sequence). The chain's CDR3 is CASSYGLAGGQDEQFF. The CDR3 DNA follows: TGTGCCAGCAGTTACGGACTAGCGGGGGGCCAGGATGAGCAGTTCTTC.

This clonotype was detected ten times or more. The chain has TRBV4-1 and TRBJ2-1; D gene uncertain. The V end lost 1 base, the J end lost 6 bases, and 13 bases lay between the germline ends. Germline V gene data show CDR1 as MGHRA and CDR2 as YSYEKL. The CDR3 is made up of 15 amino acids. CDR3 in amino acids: CASSQVGFTGNEQFF. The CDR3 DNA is TGCGCCAGCAGCCAAGTGGGGTTTACCGGCAATGAGCAGTTCTTC.

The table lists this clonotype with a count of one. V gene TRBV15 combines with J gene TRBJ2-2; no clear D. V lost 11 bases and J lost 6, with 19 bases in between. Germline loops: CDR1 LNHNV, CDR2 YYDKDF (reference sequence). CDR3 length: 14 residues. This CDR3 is CAASRADPSGELFF. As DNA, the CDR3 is TGTGCCGCAAGCAGAGCCGACCCCTCCGGGGAGCTGTTTTTT. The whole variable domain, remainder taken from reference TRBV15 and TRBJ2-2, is DAMVIQNPRYQVTQFGKPVTLSCSQTLNHNVMYWYQQKSSQAPKLLFHYYDKDFNNEADTPDNFQSRRPNTSFCFLDIRSPGLGDTAMYLCAASRADPSGELFFGEGSRLTVL.

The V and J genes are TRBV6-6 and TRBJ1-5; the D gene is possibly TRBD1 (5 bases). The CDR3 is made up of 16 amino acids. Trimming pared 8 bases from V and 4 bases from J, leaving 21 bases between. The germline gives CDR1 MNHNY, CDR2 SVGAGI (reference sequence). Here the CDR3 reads CASYPGQSGVNQPQHF. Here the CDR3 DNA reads TGTGCCAGCTACCCGGGGCAGTCGGGCGTAAATCAGCCCCAGCATTTT.

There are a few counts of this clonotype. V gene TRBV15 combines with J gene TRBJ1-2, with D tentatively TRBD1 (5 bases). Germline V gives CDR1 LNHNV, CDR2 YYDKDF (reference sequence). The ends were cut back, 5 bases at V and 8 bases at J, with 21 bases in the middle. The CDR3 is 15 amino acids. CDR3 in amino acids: CATSPLRAAGEGYTF. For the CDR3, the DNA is TGTGCCACCAGCCCTCTCAGGGCAGCCGGTGAAGGCTACACCTTC.

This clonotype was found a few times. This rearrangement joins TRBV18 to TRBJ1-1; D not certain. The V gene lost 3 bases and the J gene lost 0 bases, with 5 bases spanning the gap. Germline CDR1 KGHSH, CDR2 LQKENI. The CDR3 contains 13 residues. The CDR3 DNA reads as TGTGCCAGCTCACCGGCCCTGAACACTGAAGCTTTCTTT. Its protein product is CASSPALNTEAFF.

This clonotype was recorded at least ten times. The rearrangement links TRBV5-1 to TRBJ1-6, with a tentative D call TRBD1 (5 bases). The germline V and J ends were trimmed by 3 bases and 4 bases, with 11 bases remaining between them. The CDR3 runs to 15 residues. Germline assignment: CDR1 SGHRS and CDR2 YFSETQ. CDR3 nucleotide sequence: TGCGCCAGCAGCTCGGGGACGGAATATAATTCACCCCTCCACTTT. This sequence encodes CASSSGTEYNSPLHF.

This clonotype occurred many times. The CDR3 here is CASSGGRNYGYTF. CDR3 coding DNA: TGTGCCAGCAGTGGAGGACGGAACTATGGCTACACCTTC. The chain couples TRBV6-1 to TRBJ1-2; D ambiguous. V lost 4 bases and J lost 2, with 8 bases in between. From germline, CDR1 is MNHNS and CDR2 SASEGT. The CDR3 loop spans 13 amino acids.

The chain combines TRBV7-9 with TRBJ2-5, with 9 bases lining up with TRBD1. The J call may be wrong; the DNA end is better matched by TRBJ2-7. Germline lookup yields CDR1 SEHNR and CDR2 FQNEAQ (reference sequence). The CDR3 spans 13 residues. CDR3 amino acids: CASSFRQGGEQYF. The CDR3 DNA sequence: TGTGCCAGCAGTTTCCGACAGGGGGGCGAGCAGTACTTC.

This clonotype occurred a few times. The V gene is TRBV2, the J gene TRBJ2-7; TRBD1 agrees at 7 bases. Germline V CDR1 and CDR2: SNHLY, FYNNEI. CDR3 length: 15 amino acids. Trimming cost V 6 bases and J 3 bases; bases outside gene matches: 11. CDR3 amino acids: CASSEPRTGGYEQYF. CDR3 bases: TGTGCCAGCAGCGAACCCCGGACAGGAGGCTACGAGCAGTACTTC.